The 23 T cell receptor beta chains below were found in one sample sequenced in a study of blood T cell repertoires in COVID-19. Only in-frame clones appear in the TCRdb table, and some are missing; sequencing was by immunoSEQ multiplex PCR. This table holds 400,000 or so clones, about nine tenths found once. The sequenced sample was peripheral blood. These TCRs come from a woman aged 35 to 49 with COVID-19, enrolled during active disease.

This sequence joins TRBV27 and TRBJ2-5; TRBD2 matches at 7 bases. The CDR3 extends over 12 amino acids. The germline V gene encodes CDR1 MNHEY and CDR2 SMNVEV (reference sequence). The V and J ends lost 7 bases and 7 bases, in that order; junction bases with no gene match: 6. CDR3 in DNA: TGTGCCAGCACTCTTTCGGGGGGGACCCAGTACTTC. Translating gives CASTLSGGTQYF.

The CDR3 DNA reads as TGTGCCAGCAGCCAAACATTTATGAACACTGAAGCTTTCTTT. This sequence encodes CASSQTFMNTEAFF. This rearrangement joins TRBV3-1 (or the pseudogene TRBV3-2) to TRBJ1-1, with D unclear. The V end lost 2 bases, the J end lost 0 bases, and 7 bases lay between the germline ends. This CDR3 contains 14 residues. Germline V CDR1 and CDR2: LGHDT, YNNKEL (reference sequence).

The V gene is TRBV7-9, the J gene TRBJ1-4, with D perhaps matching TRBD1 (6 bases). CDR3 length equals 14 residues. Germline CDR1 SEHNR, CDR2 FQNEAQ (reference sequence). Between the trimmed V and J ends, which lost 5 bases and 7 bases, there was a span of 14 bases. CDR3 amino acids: CASSLPGASEKLFF. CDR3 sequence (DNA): TGTGCCAGCAGCCTCCCAGGGGCGAGTGAAAAACTGTTTTTT. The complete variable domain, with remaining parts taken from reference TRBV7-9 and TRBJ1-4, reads DTGVSQNPRHKITKRGQNVTFRCDPISEHNRLYWYRQTLGQGPEFLTYFQNEAQLEKSRLLSDRFSAERPKGSFSTLEIQRTEQGDSAMYLCASSLPGASEKLFFGSGTQLSVL.

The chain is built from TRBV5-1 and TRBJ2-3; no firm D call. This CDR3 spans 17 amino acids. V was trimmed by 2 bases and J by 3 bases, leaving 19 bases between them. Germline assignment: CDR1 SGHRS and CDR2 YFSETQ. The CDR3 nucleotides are TGCGCCAGCAGCTTTTCGTCGGCAGCAGGTGGGACAGATACGCAGTATTTT. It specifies CASSFSSAAGGTDTQYF.

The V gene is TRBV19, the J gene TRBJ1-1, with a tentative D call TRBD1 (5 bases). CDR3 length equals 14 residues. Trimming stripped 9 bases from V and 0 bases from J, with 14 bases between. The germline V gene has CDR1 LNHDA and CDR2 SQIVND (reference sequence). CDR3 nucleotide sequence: TGTGCCAGCCGAACACAGGTATTGAACACTGAAGCTTTCTTT. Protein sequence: CASRTQVLNTEAFF.

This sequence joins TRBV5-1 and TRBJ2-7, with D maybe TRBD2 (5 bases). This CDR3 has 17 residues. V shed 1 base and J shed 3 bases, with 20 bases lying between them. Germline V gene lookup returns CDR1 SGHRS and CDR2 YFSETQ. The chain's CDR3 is CASSLRSIGVGGYEQYF. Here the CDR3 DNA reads TGCGCCAGCAGCTTGCGAAGTATCGGGGTAGGCGGCTACGAGCAGTACTTC.

The CDR3 region is CASSPGLAGSSYEQYF. CDR3 nucleotide sequence: TGTGCCAGCAGCCCCGGACTAGCGGGAAGCTCCTACGAGCAGTACTTC. The chain employs TRBV7-2 and TRBJ2-7, with 12 bases matching TRBD2. Germline CDR1 is SGHTA and CDR2 is FQGNSA. V lost 5 bases and J lost 0; bases outside the gene matches: 5. The CDR3 loop spans 16 amino acids.

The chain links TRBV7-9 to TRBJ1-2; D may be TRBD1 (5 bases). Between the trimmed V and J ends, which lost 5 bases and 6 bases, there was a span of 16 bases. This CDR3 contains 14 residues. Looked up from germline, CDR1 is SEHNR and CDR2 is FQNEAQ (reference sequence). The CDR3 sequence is CASSLPWGGNGYTF. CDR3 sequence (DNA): TGTGCCAGCAGCCTTCCTTGGGGGGGTAATGGCTACACCTTC.

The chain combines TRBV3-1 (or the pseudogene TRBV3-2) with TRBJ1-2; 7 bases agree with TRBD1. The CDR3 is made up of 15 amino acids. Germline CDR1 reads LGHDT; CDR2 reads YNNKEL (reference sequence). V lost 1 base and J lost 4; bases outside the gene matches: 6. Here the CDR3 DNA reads TGTGCCAGCAGCCAAGCAGGGGGTCCCCCCTATGGCTACACCTTC. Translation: CASSQAGGPPYGYTF.

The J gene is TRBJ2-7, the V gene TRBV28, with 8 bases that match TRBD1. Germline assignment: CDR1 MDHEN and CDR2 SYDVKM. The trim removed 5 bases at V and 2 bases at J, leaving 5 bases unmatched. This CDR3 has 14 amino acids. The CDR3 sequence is CASSLTGVAYEQYF. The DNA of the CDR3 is TGTGCCAGCAGTCTGACAGGGGTAGCCTACGAGCAGTACTTC.

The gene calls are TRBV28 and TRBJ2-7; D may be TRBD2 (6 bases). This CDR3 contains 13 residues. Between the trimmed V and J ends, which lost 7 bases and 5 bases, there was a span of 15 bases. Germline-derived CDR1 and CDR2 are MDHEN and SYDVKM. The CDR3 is CASMGGMVNEQYF. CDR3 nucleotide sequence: TGTGCCAGCATGGGGGGTATGGTAAACGAGCAGTACTTC. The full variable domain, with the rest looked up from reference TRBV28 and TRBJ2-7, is DVKVTQSSRYLVKRTGEKVFLECVQDMDHENMFWYRQDPGLGLRLIYFSYDVKMKEKGDIPEGYSVSREKKERFSLILESASTNQTSMYLCASMGGMVNEQYFGPGTRLTVT.

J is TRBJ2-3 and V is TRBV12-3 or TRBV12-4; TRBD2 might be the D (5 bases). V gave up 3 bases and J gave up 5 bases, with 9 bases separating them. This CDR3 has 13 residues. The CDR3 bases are TGTGCCAGCAGTTTTGGTGGAGGAGATACGCAGTATTTT. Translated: CASSFGGGDTQYF.

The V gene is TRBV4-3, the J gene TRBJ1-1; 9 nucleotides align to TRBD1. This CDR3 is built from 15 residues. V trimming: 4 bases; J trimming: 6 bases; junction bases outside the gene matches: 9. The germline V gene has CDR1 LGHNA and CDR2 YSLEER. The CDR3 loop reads CASSRTGQGSAEAFF. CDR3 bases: TGCGCCAGCAGCCGGACCGGACAGGGGTCGGCTGAAGCTTTCTTT.

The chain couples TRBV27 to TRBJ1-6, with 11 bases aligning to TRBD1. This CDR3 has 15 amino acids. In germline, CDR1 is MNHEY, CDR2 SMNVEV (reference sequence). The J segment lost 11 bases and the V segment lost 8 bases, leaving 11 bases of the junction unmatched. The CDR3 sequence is CASAGTGGRVAPLHF. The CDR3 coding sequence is TGTGCCAGCGCCGGGACAGGGGGGCGGGTTGCACCCCTCCACTTT.

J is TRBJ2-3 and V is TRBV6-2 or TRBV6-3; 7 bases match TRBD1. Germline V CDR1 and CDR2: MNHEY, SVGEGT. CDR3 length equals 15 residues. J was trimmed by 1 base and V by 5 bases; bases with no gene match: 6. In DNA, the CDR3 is TGTGCCAGCAGTATCACAGACAGGGGCACAGATACGCAGTATTTT. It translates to CASSITDRGTDTQYF.

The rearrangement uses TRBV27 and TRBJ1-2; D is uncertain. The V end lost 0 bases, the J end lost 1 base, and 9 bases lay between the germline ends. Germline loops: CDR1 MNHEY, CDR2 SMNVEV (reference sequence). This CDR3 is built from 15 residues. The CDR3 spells CASSLSPERNYGYTF. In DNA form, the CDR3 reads TGTGCCAGCAGTTTATCGCCAGAACGTAACTATGGCTACACCTTC.

DNA for the CDR3: TGTGCCAGCAGCCAGAGGACAGGAGAGACCCAGTACTTC. Residues: CASSQRTGETQYF. This sequence joins TRBV14 and TRBJ2-5, with TRBD1 matching 7 bases. CDR3 size: 13 residues. J gave up 4 bases and V 3 bases, and 2 bases lay outside the gene matches. Germline V gene data show CDR1 as SGHDN and CDR2 as FVKESK.

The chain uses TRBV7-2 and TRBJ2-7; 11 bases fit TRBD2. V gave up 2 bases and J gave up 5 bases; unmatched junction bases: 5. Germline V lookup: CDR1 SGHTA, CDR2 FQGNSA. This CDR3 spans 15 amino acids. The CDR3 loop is CASSLILAGANEQYF. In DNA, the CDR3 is TGTGCCAGCAGCTTAATACTAGCGGGGGCGAACGAGCAGTACTTC. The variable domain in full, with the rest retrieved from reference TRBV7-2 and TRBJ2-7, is GAGVSQSPSNKVTEKGKDVELRCDPISGHTALYWYRQSLGQGLEFLIYFQGNSAPDKSGLPSDRFSAERTGGSVSTLTIQRTQQEDSAVYLCASSLILAGANEQYFGPGTRLTVT.

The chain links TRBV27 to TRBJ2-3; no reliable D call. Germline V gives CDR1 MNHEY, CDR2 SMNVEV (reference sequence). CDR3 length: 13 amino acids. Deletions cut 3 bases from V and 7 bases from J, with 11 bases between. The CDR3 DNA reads TGTGCCAGCAGTTTCCTCGGTGCGAATACGCAGTATTTT. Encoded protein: CASSFLGANTQYF.

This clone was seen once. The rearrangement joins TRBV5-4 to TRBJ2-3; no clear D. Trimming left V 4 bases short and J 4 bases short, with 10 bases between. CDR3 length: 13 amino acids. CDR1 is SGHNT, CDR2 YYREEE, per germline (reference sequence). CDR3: CASSHDSSDTQYF. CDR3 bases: TGTGCCAGCAGCCATGACTCGTCAGATACGCAGTATTTT.

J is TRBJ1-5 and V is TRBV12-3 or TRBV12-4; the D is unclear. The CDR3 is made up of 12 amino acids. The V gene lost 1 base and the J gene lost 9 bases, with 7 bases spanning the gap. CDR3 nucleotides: TGTGCCAGCAGTTTAGGTCTTTGGCCCCAGCATTTT. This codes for CASSLGLWPQHF.

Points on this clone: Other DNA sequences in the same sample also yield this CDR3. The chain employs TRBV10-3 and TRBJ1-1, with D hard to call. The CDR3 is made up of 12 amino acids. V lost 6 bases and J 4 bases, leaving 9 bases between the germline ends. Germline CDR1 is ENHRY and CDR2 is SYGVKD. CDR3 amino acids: CAISPGGTEAFF. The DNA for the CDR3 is TGTGCCATCAGCCCCGGAGGCACTGAAGCTTTCTTT.

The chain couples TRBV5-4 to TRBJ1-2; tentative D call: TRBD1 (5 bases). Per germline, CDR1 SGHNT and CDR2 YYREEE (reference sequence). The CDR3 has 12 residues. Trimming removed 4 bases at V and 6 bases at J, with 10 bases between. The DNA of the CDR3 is TGTGCCAGCAGCCCCGCCAGGGATGGCTACACCTTC. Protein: CASSPARDGYTF.